These T cell receptor beta chains were read from a single sample in a study of OX40 agonist ivuxolimab in advanced cancers. Using immunoSEQ multiplex PCR, the repertoire was profiled, and TCRdb retains in-frame clones only, with some absent. Here the sample spans about 47,000 clones, around four fifths being singletons. The sample was CD4+ or CD8+ T cells sorted from blood, taken in a trial of the OX40 agonist ivuxolimab. The receptors were gathered from an adult with an advanced solid tumor such as melanoma, head and neck, liver or kidney cancer. The CDR3 runs from the conserved cysteine through the conserved F or W.

V	J	length	CDR3
TRBV5-1	TRBJ2-5	14	CASSYGGFQETQYF
TRBV7-2	TRBJ1-1	11	CASSVDTEAFF
TRBV18	TRBJ2-7	14	CASSPGQLSYEQYF
TRBV5-1	TRBJ1-1	14	CASSLSQTNTEAFF
TRBV6-4	TRBJ1-6	15	CASSESAGYNSPLHF
TRBV5-1	TRBJ2-5	15	CASSRRGQGQETQYF
TRBV7-9	TRBJ2-1	14	CASTPGAGYNEQFF
TRBV30	TRBJ2-1	17	CAWSVDFGLAASNEQFF
TRBV4-2	TRBJ2-7	15	CASSQAGDRGYEQYF
TRBV5-1	TRBJ1-4	14	CASSLEGQIEKLFF
TRBV5-1	TRBJ2-1	15	CASSRGQTSYNEQFF
TRBV6-1	TRBJ2-5	14	CASAPGPVRETQYF
TRBV7-8	TRBJ2-1	15	CASSVGQILYNEQFF
TRBV5-1	TRBJ1-2	14	CASSFRDDYGGYTF
TRBV10-3	TRBJ2-5	12	CAISADLGTQYF
TRBV27	TRBJ2-7	15	CASRIEHWTSDEQYF
TRBV27	TRBJ2-5	14	CASRGLGVGETQYF
TRBV27	TRBJ2-4	16	CASSLSDSLAKNIQYF
TRBV7-2	TRBJ2-3	15	CASSLGSVGADTQYF
TRBV7-9	TRBJ1-4	14	CASTKAGVSEKLFF